One and the same sample provided the 8 T cell receptor beta chains below, sequenced in a study of cytomegalovirus exposure and HLA in healthy donors. In the PCR, 60 Vbeta and 13 Jbeta primers were used. The repertoire was sequenced with immunoSEQ multiplex PCR; TCRdb's copy has only in-frame clones and lacks some. The sample lists over 95,000 clones, 74% occurring once. The sample taken for sequencing was PBMCs. These receptors were collected from a human donor in good health.

This clone has just a few counts. V is TRBV7-2 and J is TRBJ2-2; D ambiguous. CDR1 and CDR2 (germline): SGHTA, FQGNSA. This CDR3 is 15 amino acids long. V shed 1 base and J shed 0 bases, with 6 bases lying between them. CDR3 nucleotides: TGTGCCAGCAGCTTAGGTCAGTCGAACACCGGGGAGCTGTTTTTT. It yields the protein CASSLGQSNTGELFF.

This chain uses TRBV2 with TRBJ1-2, with D uncertain. Germline V lookup: CDR1 SNHLY, CDR2 FYNNEI. Trimming stripped 7 bases from V and 3 bases from J, with 18 bases between. The CDR3 is made up of 15 amino acids. The CDR3 sequence: CASIPPLVADYGYTF. CDR3 DNA sequence: TGTGCCAGCATTCCTCCCCTGGTGGCGGACTATGGCTACACCTTC.

This rearrangement joins TRBV18 to TRBJ2-5; 9 bases align to TRBD2. The CDR3 has 16 residues. V was pared by 8 bases and J by 0 bases, with 10 bases of the junction left unmatched. From germline, CDR1 is KGHSH and CDR2 LQKENI. CDR3 DNA: TGTGCCAGCACCACTGGGCTAGCGGGGAACCAAGAGACCCAGTACTTC. It yields the protein CASTTGLAGNQETQYF.

This clone occurred once. The CDR3 nucleotides are TGTGCCAGCAGTGACCGGACTTACAATGAGCAGTTCTTC. Protein: CASSDRTYNEQFF. The chain joins TRBV6-1 to TRBJ2-1; TRBD2 might be the D (5 bases). The germline gives CDR1 MNHNS, CDR2 SASEGT. V shed 3 bases and J shed 4 bases, with 7 bases lying between them. The CDR3 runs 13 residues.

This sequence joins TRBV7-8 and TRBJ2-7, with TRBD1 matching 8 bases. Per germline, CDR1 SGHVS and CDR2 FQNEAQ. The ends lost 5 bases at V and 0 bases at J; junction bases unmatched: 9. The CDR3 runs 16 residues. CDR3 sequence (DNA): TGTGCCAGCAGCCCCCAGACAGGGGCCCTCTCCTACGAGCAGTACTTC. Translated, it gives CASSPQTGALSYEQYF. The variable domain in full, completed from reference TRBV7-8 and TRBJ2-7, reads GAGVSQSPRYKVAKRGQDVALRCDPISGHVSLFWYQQALGQGPEFLTYFQNEAQLDKSGLPSDRFFAERPEGSVSTLKIQRTQQEDSAVYLCASSPQTGALSYEQYFGPGTRLTVT.

This clone came up a few times. The V gene is TRBV7-2, the J gene TRBJ1-2, with TRBD1 matching over 8 bases. The trim removed 6 bases at V and 1 base at J, leaving 7 bases unmatched. This CDR3 is 15 amino acids long. Germline V gene lookup returns CDR1 SGHTA and CDR2 FQGNSA. This chain's CDR3 is CASSPDREHNYGYTF. CDR3 sequence (DNA): TGTGCCAGCAGTCCGGACAGGGAACATAACTATGGCTACACCTTC.

This chain connects TRBV28 to TRBJ2-5; TRBD2 aligns across 8 bases. J lost 5 bases, V lost 4 bases, and 9 bases had no gene match. CDR3 length: 15 amino acids. The germline CDR1 and CDR2 sequences are MDHEN and SYDVKM. The CDR3 DNA is TGTGCCAGCAGTTCACTAGCGGCCCTTGGGGAGACCCAGTACTTC. It translates to CASSSLAALGETQYF.

The chain has TRBV30 and TRBJ2-1; TRBD1 aligns across 9 bases. CDR1 and CDR2 (germline): GTSNPN, SVGIG (reference sequence). V was clipped by 3 bases and J by 3 bases; unmatched bases: 6. The CDR3 length is 15 residues. The CDR3 here is CAWRGDRANYNEQFF. DNA of the CDR3: TGTGCCTGGAGGGGGGACAGGGCAAACTACAATGAGCAGTTCTTC.